The T cell receptor beta chain described here comes from a study of T cells expressing NK-cell markers. General study points: Clarity on HCMV specificity was lacking for the expanded NKG2C+ T cell clones.

cDNA encoding TCR beta was synthesized via 5'RACE template switching incorporating UMIs. TCRdb re-called the 5' RACE reads; one entry per CDR3 protein, DNA not given. Its listing shows 400,000 to 550,000 distinct CDR3 sequences. Comments on this clonotype: No antigen is known for it.

From germline, CDR1 is MNHEY and CDR2 SVGAGI. This CDR3 is built from 12 residues. The sequenced sample was blood T cells: a sorted CD56 or NKG2C T cell subset, CD4+ or CD8+ T cells, or bulk PBMC T cells (not recorded which). This clonotype was sampled from a woman between 18 and 70 years old in good health. The V gene is TRBV6-5, the J gene TRBJ2-1; TCRdb reports TRBD1, a call that lacks DNA to check it against. The CDR3 reads CASGLGGNEQFF.